The 26 T cell receptor beta chains listed next were all sequenced from one sample in a study of cytomegalovirus exposure and HLA in healthy donors (dated by TCRdb to 2017 to 2019). The receptor library was made with the immunoSEQ multiplex PCR assay. The multiplex PCR relied on a mix of 60 forward primers for TCR Vbeta segments and 13 reverse primers for TCR Jbeta segments. This immuneACCESS table, as held by TCRdb, lists in-frame sequences with V and J called but not all clones. Of the missing ones, under half trace to an unresolved V gene in checked studies; the others have no known cause. This sample comprises around 64,000 clones, 78% of them detected only once. Of the sample, around 7.4% is held by the ten largest clones. The sample consisted of PBMCs. The source of these receptors is a man between 18 and 35 years old in good health and CMV-seropositive.

The genes are TRBV21-1 and TRBJ1-5; the tabulated D call, TRBD1, remains unverified against the DNA. TRBV21-1 is a listed pseudogene. The CDR3 length is 13 residues. CDR3 DNA sequence: TGTGCCAGCAGGAGCAGGGTAAATCAGCCCCAGCATTTT. Protein product: CASRSRVNQPQHF.

The chain has TRBV2 and TRBJ2-7; 7 bases fit TRBD2. Germline-derived CDR1 and CDR2 are SNHLY and FYNNEI. V gave up 7 bases and J gave up 2 bases; unmatched junction bases: 8. This CDR3 contains 14 residues. CDR3 DNA: TGTGCCAGCACGGCGCGGGGGACTCCCTACGAGCAGTACTTC. It encodes CASTARGTPYEQYF.

This rearrangement joins TRBV7-9 to TRBJ1-2; TRBD1 agrees at 12 bases. This CDR3 spans 17 amino acids. V was clipped by 5 bases and J by 4 bases; unmatched bases: 11. CDR1 and CDR2 (germline): SEHNR, FQNEAQ (reference sequence). CDR3 sequence (DNA): TGTGCCAGCAGCCCCCTCCCGGGACAGGGGGCACTCTATGGCTACACCTTC. Its translation: CASSPLPGQGALYGYTF. The full variable domain, rest sourced from reference TRBV7-9 and TRBJ1-2, is DTGVSQNPRHKITKRGQNVTFRCDPISEHNRLYWYRQTLGQGPEFLTYFQNEAQLEKSRLLSDRFSAERPKGSFSTLEIQRTEQGDSAMYLCASSPLPGQGALYGYTFGSGTRLTVV.

The gene calls are TRBV6-5 and TRBJ1-5, with D unresolved. The germline CDR1 and CDR2 sequences are MNHEY and SVGAGI. V lost 2 bases and J lost 5, with 10 bases in between. The length of the CDR3 is 14 residues. CDR3 in amino acids: CASSYEGWDQPQHF. The CDR3 region has the DNA TGTGCCAGCAGTTACGAGGGCTGGGATCAGCCCCAGCATTTT.

V and J are TRBV30 and TRBJ1-1, with D perhaps matching TRBD1 (6 bases). Germline CDR1 GTSNPN, CDR2 SVGIG (reference sequence). The CDR3 extends over 13 amino acids. The germline V and J ends were trimmed by 2 bases and 1 base, with 8 bases remaining between them. The CDR3 sequence is CAWSSRGNTEAFF. DNA for the CDR3: TGTGCCTGGAGTAGCAGGGGGAACACTGAAGCTTTCTTT.

The V call is TRBV7-9, the J call TRBJ2-5; 10 bases match TRBD2. CDR3 size: 15 residues. J gave up 12 bases and V 4 bases, and 14 bases lay outside the gene matches. Germline values: CDR1 SEHNR, CDR2 FQNEAQ (reference sequence). CDR3 nucleotides: TGTGCCAGCAGCTCCGAGTCCGGGACTAGCGAGGTCGAGTACTTC. Protein sequence: CASSSESGTSEVEYF.

This chain links TRBV30 with TRBJ1-4; D remains ambiguous. This CDR3 spans 14 amino acids. Trimming pared 1 base from V and 3 bases from J, leaving 9 bases between. Germline CDR1 and CDR2: GTSNPN and SVGIG (reference sequence). The CDR3 sequence is CAWSAGSSNEKLFF. In DNA form, the CDR3 reads TGTGCCTGGAGTGCGGGGTCGTCTAATGAAAAACTGTTTTTT.

The chain combines TRBV2 with TRBJ1-5; D unresolved. Germline V CDR1 and CDR2: SNHLY, FYNNEI. There are 14 residues in the CDR3. The V and J ends lost 7 bases and 0 bases respectively, with 10 bases between them. Written as DNA, the CDR3 is TGTGCCAGCAATCGGGGTTATAGCAATCAGCCCCAGCATTTT. As protein: CASNRGYSNQPQHF.

The chain employs TRBV30 and TRBJ2-7; 9 bases are a match to TRBD2. Looked up from germline, CDR1 is GTSNPN and CDR2 is SVGIG (reference sequence). Trimming cost V 4 bases and J 6 bases; bases outside gene matches: 10. This CDR3 is 14 amino acids long. The CDR3 loop reads CAWTRAGGGLEQYF. CDR3 in DNA: TGTGCCTGGACAAGGGCGGGAGGGGGCCTCGAGCAGTACTTC.

The chain carries TRBV30 and TRBJ1-5, with D possibly being TRBD1 (5 bases). The CDR3 is made up of 13 amino acids. V gave up 5 bases and J gave up 3 bases, with 11 bases separating them. CDR1 GTSNPN and CDR2 SVGIG come from the germline V gene (reference sequence). As DNA, the CDR3 is TGTGCCTGGGCGGCAGGGCTCAATCAGCCCCAGCATTTT. Protein sequence: CAWAAGLNQPQHF.

This sequence joins TRBV6-5 and TRBJ2-7, with 7 bases that match TRBD1. This CDR3 has 14 residues. The V gene's germline CDR1 is MNHEY and CDR2 SVGAGI. V gave up 0 bases and J gave up 2 bases; unmatched junction bases: 1. In DNA form, the CDR3 reads TGTGCCAGCAGTTACTCCCAGGGGGCCTACGAGCAGTACTTC. This sequence encodes CASSYSQGAYEQYF.

The rearrangement joins TRBV5-1 to TRBJ1-5; D is perhaps TRBD1 (5 bases). V was shortened by 0 bases and J by 4 bases, with 11 bases between the two germline ends. Germline V gene lookup returns CDR1 SGHRS and CDR2 YFSETQ. The CDR3 covers 15 residues. The CDR3 sequence: CASSLGGDGNQPQHF. CDR3 nucleotides: TGCGCCAGCAGCTTGGGGGGGGACGGTAATCAGCCCCAGCATTTT.

V and J are TRBV5-1 and TRBJ2-5; 13 bases map to TRBD2. V gave up 4 bases and J gave up 5 bases; unmatched junction bases: 5. CDR3 length equals 15 residues. Looked up from germline, CDR1 is SGHRS and CDR2 is YFSETQ. The CDR3 region has the DNA TGCGCCAGCAGCCGGACTAGCGGGAGCCAGGAGACCCAGTACTTC. It specifies CASSRTSGSQETQYF.

The rearrangement uses TRBV9 and TRBJ1-1; D is uncertain. With 6 bases removed from V and 3 bases from J, the gap between germline ends came to 12 bases. CDR3 length: 13 amino acids. The germline gives CDR1 SGDLS, CDR2 YYNGEE. The CDR3 nucleotides are TGTGCCAGCACTCCGGGTTGGGACACTGAAGCTTTCTTT. This encodes CASTPGWDTEAFF.

The table lists this clone with a few counts. The V and J genes are TRBV28 and TRBJ2-7, with TRBD1 identical over 10 bases. V shed 3 bases and J 4 bases; nucleotides not matched to a gene: 6. The CDR3 has 15 residues. Germline loops: CDR1 MDHEN, CDR2 SYDVKM. The CDR3 nucleotides read TGTGCCAGCAGTTTGGGACAGGGGTTTAGGTACGAGCAGTACTTC. It translates to CASSLGQGFRYEQYF.

The chain combines TRBV10-3 with TRBJ1-2; no reliable D call. The germline V gene encodes CDR1 ENHRY and CDR2 SYGVKD. V shed 0 bases and J shed 11 bases, with 16 bases lying between them. The CDR3 sequence is 14 residues long. CDR3 region: CAISESRSLGIYTF. In DNA form, the CDR3 reads TGTGCCATCAGTGAGTCGAGGAGTCTCGGCATTTACACCTTC.

The V call is TRBV6-4, the J call TRBJ2-1; 12 bases match TRBD2. Germline V gene sequence: CDR1 MRHNA, CDR2 SNTAGT. V lost 6 bases to trimming and J lost 5 bases; unmatched junction nucleotides: 5. CDR3 length: 15 amino acids. The CDR3 is CASSPGLAGNNEQFF. The CDR3 nucleotides read TGTGCCAGCAGCCCCGGACTAGCGGGAAACAATGAGCAGTTCTTC.

This clone was counted a few times. This chain uses TRBV10-1 with TRBJ2-1; TRBD2 might be the D (5 bases). Germline lookup yields CDR1 WNHNN and CDR2 SYGVQD (reference sequence). V was trimmed by 3 bases and J by 9 bases, leaving 15 bases between them. The CDR3 extends over 14 amino acids. CDR3 sequence: CASSEFRGMGEQFF. The CDR3 region has the DNA TGCGCCAGCAGTGAATTTCGAGGGATGGGTGAGCAGTTCTTC.

V usage is TRBV7-2 and J usage is TRBJ1-2; 8 bases line up with TRBD1. The CDR3 contains 14 residues. Germline values: CDR1 SGHTA, CDR2 FQGNSA. The V segment lost 5 bases and the J segment 4 bases; nucleotides outside the gene matches: 6. In nucleotides, the CDR3 is TGTGCCAGCAGCCCGGGACAGGCGTCCTATGGCTACACCTTC. It encodes CASSPGQASYGYTF. Full variable domain (rest looked up from reference TRBV7-2 and TRBJ1-2): GAGVSQSPSNKVTEKGKDVELRCDPISGHTALYWYRQSLGQGLEFLIYFQGNSAPDKSGLPSDRFSAERTGGSVSTLTIQRTQQEDSAVYLCASSPGQASYGYTFGSGTRLTVV.

The gene calls are TRBV5-1 and TRBJ2-1; TRBD2 matches 8 bases. Trimming cost V 0 bases and J 9 bases; bases outside gene matches: 5. Germline CDR1 and CDR2: SGHRS and YFSETQ. The CDR3 runs 14 residues. DNA for the CDR3: TGCGCCAGCAGCTTGGCGGGGGGGGGCAGTGAGCAGTTCTTC. This translates into CASSLAGGGSEQFF.

This sequence joins TRBV7-9 and TRBJ2-7, with D maybe TRBD1 (6 bases). The CDR3 contains 14 residues. Trimming removed 1 base from V and 3 bases from J, with 10 bases in between. Germline CDR1 is SEHNR and CDR2 is FQNEAQ (reference sequence). CDR3 protein: CASSLGDTFYEQYF. In nucleotides, the CDR3 is TGTGCCAGCAGCTTAGGGGACACGTTCTACGAGCAGTACTTC.

V gene TRBV25-1 combines with J gene TRBJ1-5; possible D gene TRBD1, 5 bases. Germline V lookup: CDR1 MGHDK, CDR2 SYGVNS. The CDR3 is 14 residues long. The V end was cut by 2 bases, the J end by 4 bases, with 9 bases between. The CDR3 region has the DNA TGTGCCAGCAGTGAAAAGGGGTGGAATCAGCCCCAGCATTTT. Translation gives CASSEKGWNQPQHF.

The chain has TRBV6-5 and TRBJ1-6; D unclear. This CDR3 has 15 amino acids. Germline values: CDR1 MNHEY, CDR2 SVGAGI. The V end lost 6 bases, the J end lost 6 bases, and 15 bases lay between the germline ends. The CDR3 DNA sequence: TGTGCCAGCAGCACTGATACTCGGGTTAATTCACCCCTCCACTTT. This translates into CASSTDTRVNSPLHF.

The chain links TRBV9 to TRBJ2-3, with no clear D. This CDR3 contains 13 residues. Germline V gene sequence: CDR1 SGDLS, CDR2 YYNGEE. Trimming took off 4 bases at V and 2 bases at J, with 8 bases between the two ends. The CDR3 here is CASSKQYTDTQYF. CDR3 sequence (DNA): TGTGCCAGCAGCAAACAATACACAGATACGCAGTATTTT.

This clone was detected only once. This chain connects TRBV5-1 to TRBJ1-1; no clear D. The CDR3 consists of 14 residues. The germline gives CDR1 SGHRS, CDR2 YFSETQ. The ends were cut back, 3 bases at V and 4 bases at J, with 13 bases in the middle. Written as DNA, the CDR3 is TGCGCCAGCAGCTCCCACATTGGGAGCACTGAAGCTTTCTTT. It encodes CASSSHIGSTEAFF.

The rearrangement joins TRBV5-1 to TRBJ2-1; 12 bases agree with TRBD2. V lost 0 bases to trimming and J lost 12 bases; unmatched junction nucleotides: 10. CDR3 size: 16 residues. Germline V gives CDR1 SGHRS, CDR2 YFSETQ. CDR3 nucleotide sequence: TGCGCCAGCAGCTTGGAAACTAGCGGGGGGACCAAAGGGCAGTTCTTC. This codes for CASSLETSGGTKGQFF.